The sequence of this T cell receptor (beta chain) was determined in a study of T-cell memory formation after mild COVID-19. The V gene lost 6 bases and the J gene lost 6 bases, with 11 bases spanning the gap. Per the germline V gene, CDR1 is KGHSH and CDR2 is LQKENI. CDR3 length: 13 amino acids. TCRdb re-analysed the 5' RACE reads in MiXCR, keeping a single row per CDR3 protein. This sample has some 310,000 distinct CDR3 sequences; approximately 22% occur once, and the top ten carry about 21%. The TCR comes from a man aged 18-30 years who had mild COVID-19 (a few samples of this study predate the infection). Cell type and time point are not known. The sequenced sample consisted of PBMCs or a T cell subset sorted from them (not recorded which). The chain carries TRBV18 and TRBJ1-4; D ambiguous. CDR3 sequence (DNA): TGTGCCAGCTCCACGGTGGGGTATGAAAAACTGTTTTTT. Protein: CASSTVGYEKLFF.